The rows below give T cell receptor beta chains drawn from one sample of a study of T-cell memory formation after mild COVID-19. MiXCR was run by TCRdb on the 5' RACE reads, yielding one entry per CDR3 protein. The table lists tens of thousands of distinct CDR3 sequences, around 13% of them singletons. The sample comprised PBMCs or a T cell subset sorted from them (not recorded which). Source of these receptors: an adult woman who had mild COVID-19 (a few samples of this study predate the infection). Cell type and time point are not known. Each CDR3 is given with its conserved first and last residue. A D gene is named only where the DNA matches it firmly. Size is omitted from some rows. Given values are once, few, many or a class for expanded clones.

v_gene: TRBV7-6
abundance: -
d_gene: TRBD2
j_gene: TRBJ2-7
CDR3aa: CASSSGLGFGEQYF
CDR3nt: TGTGCCAGCAGCTCGGGACTAGGTTTTGGCGAGCAGTACTTC

v_gene: TRBV6-5
abundance: -
d_gene: TRBD2
j_gene: TRBJ2-7
CDR3aa: CASTRRAGGSAYEQYF
CDR3nt: TGTGCCAGCACCCGACGAGCGGGAGGGTCCGCCTACGAGCAGTACTTC

v_gene: TRBV6-2/TRBV6-3
abundance: -
d_gene: TRBD2
j_gene: TRBJ2-3
CDR3aa: CASSQAGVTDTQYF
CDR3nt: TGTGCCAGCAGTCAGGCGGGAGTCACAGATACGCAGTATTTT

v_gene: TRBV7-9
abundance: few
d_gene: -
j_gene: TRBJ2-1
CDR3aa: CASSPPTDVSFNEQFF
CDR3nt: TGTGCCAGCAGTCCTCCGACTGATGTCTCATTCAATGAGCAGTTCTTC

v_gene: TRBV14
abundance: few
d_gene: -
j_gene: TRBJ2-2
CDR3aa: CASSQVAPLDAGELFF
CDR3nt: TGTGCCAGCAGCCAAGTGGCCCCGCTCGACGCCGGGGAGCTGTTTTTT

v_gene: TRBV5-1
abundance: many
d_gene: TRBD2
j_gene: TRBJ2-1
CDR3aa: CASSLAGGNNEQFF
CDR3nt: TGCGCCAGCAGCCTAGCGGGAGGGAACAATGAGCAGTTCTTC

v_gene: TRBV4-2
abundance: -
d_gene: TRBD1
j_gene: TRBJ2-7
CDR3aa: CASSRGQGADEQYF
CDR3nt: TGTGCCAGCAGCAGGGGACAGGGGGCAGACGAGCAGTACTTC

v_gene: TRBV7-9
abundance: few
d_gene: -
j_gene: TRBJ2-7
CDR3aa: CASRGDATYEQYF
CDR3nt: TGTGCCAGCAGAGGGGACGCTACCTACGAGCAGTACTTC

v_gene: TRBV5-1
abundance: -
d_gene: -
j_gene: TRBJ1-2
CDR3aa: CASSLGQGRRQGYTF
CDR3nt: TGCGCCAGCAGCTTGGGGCAGGGACGAAGGCAGGGCTACACCTTC

v_gene: TRBV5-1
abundance: -
d_gene: -
j_gene: TRBJ2-7
CDR3aa: CASSLHLYEQYF
CDR3nt: TGCGCCAGCAGCTTGCACCTCTACGAGCAGTACTTC

v_gene: TRBV13
abundance: -
d_gene: -
j_gene: TRBJ2-5
CDR3aa: CASTLGGLRETQYF
CDR3nt: TGTGCCAGCACCCTGGGGGGGCTGAGAGAGACCCAGTACTTC

v_gene: TRBV11-2
abundance: -
d_gene: TRBD1
j_gene: TRBJ2-1
CDR3aa: CASRSGQGRYEQFF
CDR3nt: TGTGCCAGCAGATCGGGACAGGGGCGTTATGAGCAGTTCTTC

v_gene: TRBV20-1
abundance: many
d_gene: -
j_gene: TRBJ2-1
CDR3aa: CSARKGVGDNEQFF
CDR3nt: TGCAGTGCTAGGAAAGGGGTGGGGGACAATGAGCAGTTCTTC

v_gene: TRBV9
abundance: few
d_gene: -
j_gene: TRBJ1-4
CDR3aa: CASSVARGGLNEKLFF
CDR3nt: TGTGCCAGCAGCGTAGCTAGGGGCGGACTTAATGAAAAACTGTTTTTT

v_gene: TRBV9
abundance: -
d_gene: TRBD2
j_gene: TRBJ2-7
CDR3aa: CASSVGLAGGKTYEKYF
CDR3nt: TGTGCCAGCAGCGTAGGGCTAGCGGGGGGCAAGACCTACGAGAAGTACTTC

v_gene: TRBV29-1
abundance: few
d_gene: -
j_gene: TRBJ1-2
CDR3aa: CSVPAHLIEGDYGYTF
CDR3nt: TGCAGCGTTCCCGCCCACCTGATTGAGGGGGACTATGGCTACACCTTC

v_gene: TRBV5-1
abundance: few
d_gene: TRBD1
j_gene: TRBJ2-3
CDR3aa: CASSFGTGSTDTQYF
CDR3nt: TGCGCCAGCAGCTTTGGGACAGGTTCCACAGATACGCAGTATTTT

v_gene: TRBV7-2
abundance: few
d_gene: -
j_gene: TRBJ2-7
CDR3aa: CASSLVGSTFSYEQYF
CDR3nt: TGTGCCAGCAGCTTAGTCGGATCCACCTTCTCCTACGAGCAGTACTTC